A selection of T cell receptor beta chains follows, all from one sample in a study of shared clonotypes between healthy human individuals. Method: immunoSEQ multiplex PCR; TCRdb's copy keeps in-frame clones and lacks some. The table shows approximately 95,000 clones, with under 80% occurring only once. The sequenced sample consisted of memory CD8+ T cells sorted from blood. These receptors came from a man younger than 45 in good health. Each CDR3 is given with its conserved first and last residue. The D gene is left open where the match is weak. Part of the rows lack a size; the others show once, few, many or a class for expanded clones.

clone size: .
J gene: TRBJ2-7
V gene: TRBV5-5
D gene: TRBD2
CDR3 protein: CASIRLAGESGEQYF
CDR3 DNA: TGTGCCAGCATTCGATTAGCGGGAGAATCGGGCGAGCAGTACTTC

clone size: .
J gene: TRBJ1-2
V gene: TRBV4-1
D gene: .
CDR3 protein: CASRSQQHTNYGYTF
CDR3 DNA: TGCGCCAGCAGATCGCAACAGCACACTAACTATGGCTACACCTTC

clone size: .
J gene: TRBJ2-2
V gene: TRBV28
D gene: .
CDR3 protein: CASSFSWNTGELFF
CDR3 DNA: TGTGCCAGCAGTTTTAGTTGGAACACCGGGGAGCTGTTTTTT

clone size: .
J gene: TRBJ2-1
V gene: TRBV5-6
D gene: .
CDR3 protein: CASSFGYNEQFF
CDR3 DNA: TGTGCCAGCAGCTTCGGGTACAATGAGCAGTTCTTC

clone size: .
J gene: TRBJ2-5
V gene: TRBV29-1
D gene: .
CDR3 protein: CSVFGEQEEETQYF
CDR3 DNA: TGCAGCGTATTCGGGGAGCAGGAAGAAGAGACCCAGTACTTC

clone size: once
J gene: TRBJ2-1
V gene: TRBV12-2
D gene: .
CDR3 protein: CASRLAYSRRTSGMTNEQFF
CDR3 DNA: TGTGCAAGTCGCTTGGCTTATTCCCGCCGGACTAGCGGGATGACTAATGAGCAGTTCTTC

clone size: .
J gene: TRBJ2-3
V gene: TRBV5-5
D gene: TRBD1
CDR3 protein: CASSPRQGTDTQYF
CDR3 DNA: TGTGCCAGCAGCCCGAGACAGGGGACAGATACGCAGTATTTT

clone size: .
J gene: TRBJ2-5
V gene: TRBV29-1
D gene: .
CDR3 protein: CSVRGQAARHKFQETQYF
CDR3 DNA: TGCAGCGTCCGGGGACAAGCCGCCCGACATAAATTTCAAGAGACCCAGTACTTC

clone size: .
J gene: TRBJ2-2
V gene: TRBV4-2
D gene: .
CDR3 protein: CASSQRGGNTGELFF
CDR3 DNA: TGTGCCAGCAGCCAAAGGGGGGGGAACACCGGGGAGCTGTTTTTT

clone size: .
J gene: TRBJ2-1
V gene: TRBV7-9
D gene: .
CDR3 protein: CASSPPLRQTTYNEQFF
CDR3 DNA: TGTGCCAGCAGCCCCCCCCTTAGGCAGACTACCTACAATGAGCAGTTCTTC

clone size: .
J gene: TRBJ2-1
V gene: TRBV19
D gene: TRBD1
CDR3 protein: CASSIDRDRGDEQFF
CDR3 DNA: TGTGCCAGTAGTATAGACCGGGACAGGGGGGATGAGCAGTTCTTC

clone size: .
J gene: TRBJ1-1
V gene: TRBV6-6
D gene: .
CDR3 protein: CASSYSREGVGTEAFF
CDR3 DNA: TGTGCCAGCAGTTACAGCAGGGAGGGGGTGGGCACTGAAGCTTTCTTT

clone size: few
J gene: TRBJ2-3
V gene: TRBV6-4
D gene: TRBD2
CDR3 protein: CASSDGSGSADTQYF
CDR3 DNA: TGTGCCAGCAGTGACGGTAGCGGGAGCGCAGATACGCAGTATTTT

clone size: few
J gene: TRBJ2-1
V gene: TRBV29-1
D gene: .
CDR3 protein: CSVDRQGGNEQFF
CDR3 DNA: TGCAGCGTTGACAGGCAGGGTGGCAATGAGCAGTTCTTC